This paragraph reports one T cell receptor (beta chain). The data originate from a study of blood T cell repertoires in COVID-19. Study-level information: Collection of acute and convalescent COVID-19 samples took place in the United States, Italy and Spain. PBMCs, B-cell-depleted T cells, or T cells were the source of the cDNA or gDNA that made up the material.

The CDR3 has 14 amino acids. CDR1 is SGHTA and CDR2 is FQGNSA in the germline V gene. Trimming at V came to 8 bases and at J to 6 bases, leaving 12 bases not matched to a gene. Authors' methods: Amplifying reference gene primers gave estimates of nucleated cell counts. Clones were read by immunoSEQ multiplex PCR, and TCRdb kept only the in-frame ones, dropping some. The DNA gave D and trimming, while V, J and clone size come from that table. The repertoire holds about 240,000 clones, over 80% seen once, with roughly 2% in the top ten. The chain is built from TRBV7-2 and TRBJ1-1; 7 positions match TRBD1. The sample taken for sequencing was peripheral blood. The sequence derives from a man younger than 40 who had recovered from COVID-19. The DNA of the CDR3 is TGTGCCAGCGGGACAGTTCTGAGCGTCGCTGAAGCTTTCTTT. Its translation: CASGTVLSVAEAFF.